The sequence of this T cell receptor beta chain was determined in a study of blood T cell repertoires in COVID-19. Study context: Samples came from the United States, Italy and Spain, spanning acute and convalescent COVID-19.

About this clone: The junction departs from germline at one end; a sequencing error may be responsible.

Germline-derived CDR1 and CDR2 are LGHDT and YNNKEL (reference sequence). This CDR3 comprises 15 residues. In the source study's methods: Researchers report that nucleated cell counts were estimated from reference gene primer amplification. Repertoires were generated with immunoSEQ multiplex PCR, while TCRdb's copy carries only in-frame clones and drops some. The V and J calls and the clone size are those of that table, but D and trimming were determined from the DNA. The data show some 14,000 clones, roughly 88% seen once. The TCR sequence derives from a woman between 45 and 65 years old with active or convalescent COVID-19. The sample consisted of peripheral blood. The rearrangement links TRBV3-1 (or the pseudogene TRBV3-2) to TRBJ2-1; D may be TRBD2 (6 bases). CDR3 DNA sequence: TGTGCCAGCAGTCAAGCTAGCGCGGAGTACAATGAGCAGTTCTTC. This codes for CASSQASAEYNEQFF.